Presented here are 10 T cell receptor beta chains from one specimen sequenced in a study of Ad26.COV2.S vaccination and SARS-CoV-2 variants. Measured with immunoSEQ multiplex PCR; TCRdb has only the in-frame clones, and not every one. The sample yields approximately 420,000 clones, about 85% seen once. Sample treatment: 19 received Ad26.COV2.S at low or high dose, single or two shots; several received placebo; per-sample allocation not given. Collection of the samples took place on day 63 after the first injection of vaccine or placebo. The input for sequencing was peripheral blood, taken in a trial of Ad26.COV2.S vaccine versus placebo. Receptor source: a person between 18 and 65 years old who received the Ad26.COV2.S COVID-19 vaccine or a placebo.

V gene TRBV6-6 combines with J gene TRBJ2-5, with D perhaps TRBD1 or TRBD2 (6 bases each). V shed 1 base and J shed 1 base, with 10 bases lying between them. The CDR3 sequence is 15 residues long. Germline V gives CDR1 MNHNY, CDR2 SVGAGI (reference sequence). The CDR3 here is CASSYLWGAQETQYF. CDR3 in DNA: TGTGCCAGCAGTTACTTGTGGGGGGCCCAAGAGACCCAGTACTTC.

This clone was observed many times. The chain has TRBV5-6 and TRBJ1-2, with D hard to call. Germline lookup yields CDR1 SGHDT and CDR2 YYEEEE. Trimming cost V 1 base and J 5 bases, with 3 bases left between them. This CDR3 has 11 amino acids. The CDR3: CASSLRYGYTF. CDR3 coding DNA: TGTGCCAGCAGCTTGCGGTATGGCTACACCTTC.

The chain is built from TRBV5-1 and TRBJ1-2; 9 bases fit TRBD1. The germline gives CDR1 SGHRS, CDR2 YFSETQ. The CDR3 is made up of 15 amino acids. V was clipped by 4 bases and J by 3 bases; unmatched bases: 7. The CDR3 DNA reads TGCGCCAGCAGCCGGACAGGGGATTCCGACTATGGCTACACCTTC. It yields the protein CASSRTGDSDYGYTF.

The chain is built from TRBV4-3 and TRBJ2-3; a weak D match, TRBD2 (6 bases). From germline, CDR1 is LGHNA and CDR2 YSLEER. The CDR3 runs 15 residues. The V end was cut by 4 bases, the J end by 0 bases, with 11 bases between. CDR3 sequence: CASSRGAFSTDTQYF. The DNA for the CDR3 is TGCGCCAGCAGCCGCGGGGCATTTAGCACAGATACGCAGTATTTT.

The chain recombines TRBV6-6 with TRBJ2-7; unclear D gene. V dropped 2 bases and J dropped 7 bases, with 12 bases sitting between them. The CDR3 is made up of 13 amino acids. Per the germline V gene, CDR1 is MNHNY and CDR2 is SVGAGI (reference sequence). DNA of the CDR3: TGTGCCAGCAGTTACCTCACCTCTAGGGAGCAGTACTTC. Its protein is CASSYLTSREQYF.

CDR3 protein: CASSIQGAIRGYTF. CDR3 DNA sequence: TGTGCCAGCAGCATCCAGGGGGCGATCCGTGGCTACACCTTC. The rearrangement links TRBV5-4 to TRBJ1-2, with 8 bases aligning to TRBD1. Unmatched junction bases numbered 9, after V lost 4 bases and J lost 7 bases. Germline V gene data show CDR1 as SGHNT and CDR2 as YYREEE (reference sequence). There are 14 residues in the CDR3. The full variable domain, completed using reference TRBV5-4 and TRBJ1-2, is ETGVTQSPTHLIKTRGQQVTLRCSSQSGHNTVSWYQQALGQGPQFIFQYYREEENGRGNFPPRFSGLQFPNYSSELNVNALELDDSALYLCASSIQGAIRGYTFGSGTRLTVV.

J is TRBJ2-4 and V is TRBV4-3; the D is unclear. The CDR3 spans 15 residues. Trimming shortened V by 0 bases and J by 0 bases, and 6 bases separated the two germline ends. Germline lookup yields CDR1 LGHNA and CDR2 YSLEER. The CDR3 loop reads CASSQDPLAKNIQYF. The CDR3 region has the DNA TGCGCCAGCAGCCAAGATCCTTTAGCCAAAAACATTCAGTACTTC.

This chain links TRBV19 with TRBJ1-4, with D possibly matching TRBD1 (5 bases). Trimming stripped 5 bases from V and 0 bases from J, with 10 bases between. This CDR3 is built from 15 residues. Looked up from germline, CDR1 is LNHDA and CDR2 is SQIVND (reference sequence). CDR3 loop: CASSPGGATNEKLFF. For the CDR3, the DNA is TGTGCCAGTAGTCCGGGGGGAGCAACTAATGAAAAACTGTTTTTT.

The chain employs TRBV24-1 and TRBJ2-1, with 13 bases fitting TRBD2. CDR1 and CDR2 from the germline V gene are KGHDR and SFDVKD. The trim removed 1 base at V and 7 bases at J, leaving 3 bases unmatched. The CDR3 contains 16 residues. CDR3 sequence (DNA): TGTGCCACCAGTGATTTAACTAGCGGGGGGGCTAATGAGCAGTTCTTC. Protein sequence: CATSDLTSGGANEQFF.

The gene calls are TRBV6-5 and TRBJ1-1; the D gene is possibly TRBD1 (5 bases). Germline V lookup: CDR1 MNHEY, CDR2 SVGAGI. This CDR3 comprises 13 residues. V was pared by 6 bases and J by 0 bases, with 8 bases between. The CDR3: CASSPTVNTEAFF. In nucleotides, the CDR3 is TGTGCCAGCAGCCCGACAGTGAACACTGAAGCTTTCTTT.